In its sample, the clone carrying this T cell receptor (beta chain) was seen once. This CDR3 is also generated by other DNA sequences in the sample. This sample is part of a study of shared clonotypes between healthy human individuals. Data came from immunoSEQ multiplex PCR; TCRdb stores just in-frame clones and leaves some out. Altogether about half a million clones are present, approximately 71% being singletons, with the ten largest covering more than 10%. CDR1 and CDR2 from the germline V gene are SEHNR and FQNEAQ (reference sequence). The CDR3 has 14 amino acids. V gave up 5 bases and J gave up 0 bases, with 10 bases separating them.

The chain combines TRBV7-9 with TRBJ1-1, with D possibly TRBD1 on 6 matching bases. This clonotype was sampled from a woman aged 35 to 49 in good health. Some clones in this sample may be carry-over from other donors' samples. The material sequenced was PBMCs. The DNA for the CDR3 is TGTGCCAGCAGCCCCCAGGGGATGAACACTGAAGCTTTCTTT. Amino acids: CASSPQGMNTEAFF.